The present entry profiles one T cell receptor beta chain with its context. This record comes from a study of technical replicates of blood from a few donors. Method: immunoSEQ multiplex PCR; TCRdb's copy keeps in-frame clones and lacks some. The data contain 75,000 to 95,000 clones, roughly 96% of them singletons. This clonotype originated in a human donor in good health. Sequenced input: T cells isolated from PBMCs.

In nucleotides, the CDR3 is TGCAGTGAGTCGGGGGAAAATGAGCAGTTCTTC. Translation gives CSESGENEQFF. The rearrangement uses TRBV20-1 and TRBJ2-1; perhaps TRBD2 as D (6 bases). The V end was cut by 7 bases, the J end by 7 bases, with 11 bases between. The germline V gene encodes CDR1 DFQATT and CDR2 SNEGSKA (reference sequence). The CDR3 is 11 residues long.